In terms of frequency, the clone carrying this T cell receptor beta chain is medium-sized. This sample was included in a study of T cells in severe cutaneous drug reactions. On the study more broadly: Blister fluid/cells and PBMC came from acute- or recovery-stage patients.

The iRepertoire multiplex PCR system with TCR subtype-specific primers built both bulk and single-cell libraries. TCRdb re-called the multiplex PCR reads and gives one entry per CDR3 protein, without DNA. Here the sample table reports over 20,000 distinct CDR3 sequences. Carbamazepine had induced Stevens-Johnson syndrome or toxic epidermal necrolysis in the sequenced donors. The CDR3 totals 16 residues. Germline V lookup: CDR1 GTSNPN, CDR2 SVGIG (reference sequence). The V and J genes are TRBV30 and TRBJ1-1; TCRdb names TRBD1, which stays unverified in the absence of DNA. The clonotype was recovered from a human donor with toxic epidermal necrolysis, a severe cutaneous drug reaction. Input material: PBMCs. This CDR3 reads CAWGVAWTGANTEAFF.